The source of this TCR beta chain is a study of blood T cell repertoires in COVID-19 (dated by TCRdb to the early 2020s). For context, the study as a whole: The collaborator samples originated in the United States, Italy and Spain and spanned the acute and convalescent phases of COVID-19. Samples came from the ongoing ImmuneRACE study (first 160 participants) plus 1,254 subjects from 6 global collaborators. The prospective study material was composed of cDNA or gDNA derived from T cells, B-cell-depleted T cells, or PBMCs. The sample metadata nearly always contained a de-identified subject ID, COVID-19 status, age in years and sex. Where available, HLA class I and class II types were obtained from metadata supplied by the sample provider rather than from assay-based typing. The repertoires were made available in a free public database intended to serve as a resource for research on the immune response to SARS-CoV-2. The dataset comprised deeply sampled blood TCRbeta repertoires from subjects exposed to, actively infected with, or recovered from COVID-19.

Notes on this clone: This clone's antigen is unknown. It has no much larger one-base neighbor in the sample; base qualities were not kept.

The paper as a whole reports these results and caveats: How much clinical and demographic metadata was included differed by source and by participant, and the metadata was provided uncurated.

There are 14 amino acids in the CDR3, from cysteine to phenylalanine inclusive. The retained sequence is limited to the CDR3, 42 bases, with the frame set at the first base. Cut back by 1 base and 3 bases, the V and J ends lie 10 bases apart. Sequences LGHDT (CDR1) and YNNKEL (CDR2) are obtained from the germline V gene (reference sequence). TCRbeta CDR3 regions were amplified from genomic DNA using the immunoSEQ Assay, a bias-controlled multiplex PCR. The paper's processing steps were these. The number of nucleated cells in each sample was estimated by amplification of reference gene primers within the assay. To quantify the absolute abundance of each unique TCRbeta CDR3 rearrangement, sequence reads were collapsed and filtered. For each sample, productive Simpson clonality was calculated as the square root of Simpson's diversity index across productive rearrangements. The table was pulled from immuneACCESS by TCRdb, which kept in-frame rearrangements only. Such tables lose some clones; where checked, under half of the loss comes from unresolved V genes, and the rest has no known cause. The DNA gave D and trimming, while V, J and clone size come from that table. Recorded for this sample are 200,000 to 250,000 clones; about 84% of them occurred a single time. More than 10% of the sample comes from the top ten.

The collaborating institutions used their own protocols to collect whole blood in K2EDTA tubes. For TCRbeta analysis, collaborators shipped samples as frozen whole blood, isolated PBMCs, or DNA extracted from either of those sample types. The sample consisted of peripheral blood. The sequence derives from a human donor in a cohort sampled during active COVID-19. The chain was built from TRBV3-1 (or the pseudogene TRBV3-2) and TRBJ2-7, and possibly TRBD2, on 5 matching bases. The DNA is TGTGCCAGCAGCCAAGGGGCTAGCAGCTACGAGCAGTACTTC. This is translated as CASSQGASSYEQYF.